The next 18 T cell receptor beta chains were all read from a single sample in a study of CD8 T cells in ankylosing spondylitis. Whole-study findings and limits: Ankylosing spondylitis blood appeared to be characterized by a TCR beta motif of several highly homologous variants.

Via MiXCR, TCRdb re-called the 5' RACE reads, giving one row per CDR3 protein. This table has roughly 400,000 distinct CDR3 sequences, about 20% appearing once. Their cognate antigens are unknown. The specimen was blood, either unsorted or a sorted T cell fraction (not recorded which). The source is a male donor with ankylosing spondylitis.

This sequence joins TRBV15 and TRBJ1-2; TRBD1 is a possible D gene (5 bases). Trimming took off 3 bases at V and 5 bases at J, with 13 bases between the two ends. CDR3 length: 14 amino acids. The germline V gene has CDR1 LNHNV and CDR2 YYDKDF (reference sequence). CDR3 sequence (DNA): TGTGCCACCAGCAGGGGACGGGGCTCATATGGCTACACCTTC. Translation gives CATSRGRGSYGYTF.

The chain combines TRBV20-1 with TRBJ1-1, with D unresolved. The germline V gene has CDR1 DFQATT and CDR2 SNEGSKA (reference sequence). This CDR3 is 13 amino acids long. Trimming removed 6 bases at V and 3 bases at J, with 14 bases between. Here the CDR3 reads CSASGQVDTEAFF. DNA for the CDR3: TGCAGTGCCAGCGGGCAGGTGGACACTGAAGCTTTCTTT.

This clonotype has only a few counts. The chain combines TRBV19 with TRBJ1-1; possibly TRBD1 for D (6 bases). The CDR3 runs to 14 residues. Deletions cut 5 bases from V and 4 bases from J, with 14 bases between. The V gene's germline CDR1 is LNHDA and CDR2 SQIVND (reference sequence). The chain's CDR3 is CASSPLQGRTEAFF. The CDR3 nucleotides read TGTGCCAGTAGTCCCCTGCAGGGGCGCACTGAAGCTTTCTTT. Looking up the rest from reference TRBV19 and TRBJ1-1 gives the full variable domain: DGGITQSPKYLFRKEGQNVTLSCEQNLNHDAMYWYRQDPGQGLRLIYYSQIVNDFQKGDIAEGYSVSREKKESFPLTVTSAQKNPTAFYLCASSPLQGRTEAFFGQGTRLTVV.

V gene TRBV20-1 combines with J gene TRBJ2-1; no reliable D call. The V end was cut by 0 bases, the J end by 4 bases, with 16 bases between. Germline loops: CDR1 DFQATT, CDR2 SNEGSKA (reference sequence). The CDR3 runs 16 residues. For the CDR3, the DNA is TGCAGTGCTAGAGAAATGGCGGCCAAGAGGTACAATGAGCAGTTCTTC. Protein: CSAREMAAKRYNEQFF.

This clonotype was seen ten or more times. CDR3 DNA: TGTGCCAGCTCCCCCGGGGTGCGTTCCAATGAGCAGTTCTTC. The encoded protein is CASSPGVRSNEQFF. The chain combines TRBV18 with TRBJ2-1; D possibly corresponds to TRBD2 (5 bases). V lost 6 bases to trimming and J lost 6 bases, with 15 bases between them. The germline gives CDR1 KGHSH, CDR2 LQKENI. This CDR3 comprises 14 residues.

The gene calls are TRBV29-1 and TRBJ2-3; a weak D match, TRBD2 (6 bases). This CDR3 is built from 13 residues. Trimming pared 2 bases from V and 9 bases from J, leaving 15 bases between. The germline V gene has CDR1 SQVTM and CDR2 ANQGSEA. The CDR3 loop is CSVESPGRLTQYF. The DNA of the CDR3 is TGCAGCGTTGAATCTCCAGGGAGGCTCACGCAGTATTTT.

The chain uses TRBV7-9 and TRBJ2-1; D is unresolved. Per the germline V gene, CDR1 is SEHNR and CDR2 is FQNEAQ (reference sequence). The CDR3 loop spans 13 amino acids. V shed 3 bases and J shed 8 bases, with 11 bases lying between them. The DNA for the CDR3 is TGTGCCAGCAGCTTGCTCTCCGTCCATGAGCAGTTCTTC. Translating it yields CASSLLSVHEQFF.

Details on this clonotype: One base away lies a much larger clone, so this may be a sequencing read error. This sequence joins TRBV5-4 and TRBJ1-1; D not resolved. This CDR3 region has 13 residues. Germline V gene lookup returns CDR1 SGHNT and CDR2 YYREEE (reference sequence). V lost 4 bases and J 0 bases, leaving 7 bases between the germline ends. CDR3 sequence: CASSEEMNTEAFF. Written as DNA, the CDR3 is TGTGCCAGCAGCGAGGAGATGAACACTGAAGCTTTCTTT. The full variable domain, rest sourced from reference TRBV5-4 and TRBJ1-1, is ETGVTQSPTHLIKTRGQQVTLRCSSQSGHNTVSWYQQALGQGPQFIFQYYREEENGRGNFPPRFSGLQFPNYSSELNVNALELDDSALYLCASSEEMNTEAFFGQGTRLTVV.

The V gene is TRBV5-4, the J gene TRBJ1-5; D may be TRBD1 (6 bases). The CDR3 runs to 13 residues. V was pared by 3 bases and J by 6 bases, with 10 bases between. Germline CDR1 is SGHNT and CDR2 is YYREEE (reference sequence). For the CDR3, the DNA is TGTGCCAGCAGCTACGAGGGGGTTCAGCCCCAGCATTTT. It encodes CASSYEGVQPQHF.

This clonotype has just a few counts. The chain has TRBV6-1 and TRBJ2-7, with D perhaps being TRBD1 or TRBD2 (6 bases each). V was trimmed by 6 bases and J by 4 bases, leaving 16 bases between them. CDR3 length equals 14 residues. Germline loops: CDR1 MNHNS, CDR2 SASEGT. The CDR3 sequence: CASSRGTLDYEQYF. The CDR3 nucleotides read TGTGCCAGCAGCCGCGGGACACTCGATTACGAGCAGTACTTC.

This clonotype has a handful of counts. The chain links TRBV5-1 to TRBJ2-1; TRBD1 matches at 9 bases. The length of the CDR3 is 17 residues. CDR1 is SGHRS, CDR2 YFSETQ, per germline. The trim removed 4 bases at V and 4 bases at J, leaving 12 bases unmatched. CDR3 in DNA: TGCGCCAGCAGCCGTAACCGCGGGACAGGGAGTTACAATGAGCAGTTCTTC. Residues: CASSRNRGTGSYNEQFF.

The genes are TRBV27 and TRBJ2-7; 9 bases agree with TRBD1. The trim removed 6 bases at V and 7 bases at J, leaving 10 bases unmatched. From germline, CDR1 is MNHEY and CDR2 SMNVEV (reference sequence). This CDR3 has 14 residues. This chain's CDR3 is CASRPSGTGWEQYF. The CDR3, as DNA: TGTGCCAGCAGACCCTCCGGGACAGGGTGGGAGCAGTACTTC.

V gene TRBV25-1 combines with J gene TRBJ2-1; 11 bases agree with TRBD2. V lost 5 bases, J lost 7 bases, and 19 bases stayed unmatched. The CDR3 extends over 19 amino acids. Germline CDR1 reads MGHDK; CDR2 reads SYGVNS. This CDR3 is CASSTTNPELAGVVNEQFF. The CDR3 DNA is TGTGCCAGCAGTACGACCAACCCCGAACTAGCGGGAGTCGTAAATGAGCAGTTCTTC.

The chain joins TRBV3-1 to TRBJ2-7, with D hard to call. This CDR3 has 15 amino acids. V was pared by 1 base and J by 3 bases, with 13 bases between. Germline CDR1 and CDR2: LGHDT and YNNKEL (reference sequence). CDR3 in amino acids: CASSQAARRNYEQYF. The CDR3 region has the DNA TGTGCCAGCAGCCAAGCGGCCCGAAGGAACTACGAGCAGTACTTC.

The chain uses TRBV7-2 and TRBJ1-5; D is ambiguous. V was trimmed by 2 bases and J by 5 bases, leaving 10 bases between them. Looked up from germline, CDR1 is SGHTA and CDR2 is FQGNSA. The CDR3 consists of 14 residues. The DNA for the CDR3 is TGTGCCAGCAGCTTAACGGGCCGGGATCAGCCCCAGCATTTT. It encodes CASSLTGRDQPQHF.

This clonotype turned up a few times. A junction boundary mismatches the germline segment, possibly from a read error. V and J are TRBV7-7 and TRBJ2-5, with D possibly called TRBD1 or TRBD2 (5 bases each). The CDR3 extends over 13 amino acids. In germline, CDR1 is SSHAT, CDR2 FNYEAQ (reference sequence). The CDR3 region is CASSQGHQETQYF. CDR3 nucleotides: TGTGCTAGCAGCCAGGGACACCAAGAGACCCAGTACTTC.

This clonotype has ten or more counts. The V gene is TRBV29-1, the J gene TRBJ2-6; TRBD1 or TRBD2 may be the D gene (5 bases each). The CDR3 sequence is 14 residues long. Germline values: CDR1 SQVTM, CDR2 ANQGSEA. V was trimmed by 3 bases and J by 4 bases, leaving 10 bases between them. CDR3 coding DNA: TGCAGCGTTGATGAAGGGACCGGGGCCAACGTCCTGACTTTC. Its protein is CSVDEGTGANVLTF.

V usage is TRBV6-2 or TRBV6-3 and J usage is TRBJ1-4; D gene uncertain. This CDR3 is built from 12 residues. V was trimmed by 8 bases and J by 0 bases, leaving 4 bases between them. CDR1 is MNHEY, CDR2 SVGEGT, per germline. CDR3 nucleotide sequence: TGTGCCAGCGGTGCAACTAATGAAAAACTGTTTTTT. Translation: CASGATNEKLFF.